Here is one T cell receptor beta chain with its context. Assay used: immunoSEQ multiplex PCR; TCRdb lists only in-frame clones, some missing. The data contain around 10,000 clones, less than 80% of them singletons. The germline V gene has CDR1 WNHNN and CDR2 SYGVQD (reference sequence). The CDR3 sequence is 17 residues long. Trimming cost V 7 bases and J 2 bases; bases outside gene matches: 12. This specimen belongs to a study of follicular helper T cells after annual influenza vaccination. On the study more broadly: Across the 2013-2014, 2014-2015 and 2015-2016 vaccination seasons, some subjects were resampled.

Each time point used about 40 to 100 mL of blood. The TCR originated in an adult who received the influenza vaccine. The source material was CXCR5- memory CD4+ T cells sorted from blood, sampled 6 weeks after influenza vaccination. This chain links TRBV10-1 with TRBJ2-4; 9 bases are a match to TRBD1. CDR3 DNA sequence: TGCGCCAGCACGGACAGGGGTCCGGCATTTTCCAAAAACATTCAGTACTTC. It encodes CASTDRGPAFSKNIQYF.